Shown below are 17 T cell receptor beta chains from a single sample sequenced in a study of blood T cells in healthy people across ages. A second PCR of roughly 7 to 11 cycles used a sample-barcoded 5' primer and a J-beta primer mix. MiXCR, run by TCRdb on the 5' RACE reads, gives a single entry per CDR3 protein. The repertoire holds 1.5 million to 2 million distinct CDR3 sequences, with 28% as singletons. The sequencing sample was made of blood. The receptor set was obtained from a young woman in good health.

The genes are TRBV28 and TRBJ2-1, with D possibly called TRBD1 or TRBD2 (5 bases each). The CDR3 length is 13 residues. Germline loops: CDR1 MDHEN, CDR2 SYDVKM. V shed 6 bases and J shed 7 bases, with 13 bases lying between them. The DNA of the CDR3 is TGTGCCAGCAGGAAAGGGTGGGGGAATGAGCAGTTCTTC. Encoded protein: CASRKGWGNEQFF.

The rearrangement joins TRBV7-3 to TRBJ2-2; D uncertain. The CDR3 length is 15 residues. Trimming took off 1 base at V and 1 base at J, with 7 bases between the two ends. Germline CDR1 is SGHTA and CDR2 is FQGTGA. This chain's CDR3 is CASSLSYQNTGELFF. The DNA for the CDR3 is TGTGCCAGCAGCTTAAGTTACCAGAACACCGGGGAGCTGTTTTTT. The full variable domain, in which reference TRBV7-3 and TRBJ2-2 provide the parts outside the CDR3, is GAGVSQTPSNKVTEKGKYVELRCDPISGHTALYWYRQSLGQGPEFLIYFQGTGAADDSGLPNDRFFAVRPEGSVSTLKIQRTERGDSAVYLCASSLSYQNTGELFFGEGSRLTVL.

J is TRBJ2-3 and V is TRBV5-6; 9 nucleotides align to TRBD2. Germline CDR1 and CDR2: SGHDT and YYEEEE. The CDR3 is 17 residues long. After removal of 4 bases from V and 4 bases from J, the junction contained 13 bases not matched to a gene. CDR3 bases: TGTGCCAGCAGCCACCAACTTCCCGCGGGAGGGCCAGATACGCAGTATTTT. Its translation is CASSHQLPAGGPDTQYF.

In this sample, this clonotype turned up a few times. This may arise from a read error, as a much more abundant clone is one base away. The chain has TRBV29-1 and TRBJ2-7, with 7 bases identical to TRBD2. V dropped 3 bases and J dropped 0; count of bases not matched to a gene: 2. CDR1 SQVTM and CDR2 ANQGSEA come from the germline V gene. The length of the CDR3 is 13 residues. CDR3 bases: TGCAGCGTTGAGCGCGGGAGCTCCTACGAGCAGTACTTC. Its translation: CSVERGSSYEQYF.

The CDR3 DNA reads TGTGCCAGCAGGCCGGGACAAGGGTCTCACGTGCAGTTCTTC. Translation gives CASRPGQGSHVQFF. The chain joins TRBV12-3 or TRBV12-4 to TRBJ2-1; a possible D gene is TRBD1 (6 bases). This CDR3 contains 14 residues. Trimming left V 6 bases short and J 12 bases short, with 21 bases between.

The CDR3 DNA follows: TGCAGTGCTGGGGGGACAGGGTTTCTTCAGCCCCAGCATTTT. It is translated as CSAGGTGFLQPQHF. The chain recombines TRBV20-1 with TRBJ1-5; the match to TRBD1 covers 9 bases. J was trimmed by 6 bases and V by 5 bases; bases with no gene match: 8. The CDR3 has 14 residues. The germline gives CDR1 DFQATT, CDR2 SNEGSKA (reference sequence).

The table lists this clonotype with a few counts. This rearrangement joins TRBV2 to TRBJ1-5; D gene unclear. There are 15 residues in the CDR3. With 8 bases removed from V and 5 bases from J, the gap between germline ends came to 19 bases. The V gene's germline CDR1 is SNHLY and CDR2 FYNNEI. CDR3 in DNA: TGTGCCAGCTCCGATCCGAGGCGTTCGTATCAGCCCCAGCATTTT. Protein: CASSDPRRSYQPQHF.

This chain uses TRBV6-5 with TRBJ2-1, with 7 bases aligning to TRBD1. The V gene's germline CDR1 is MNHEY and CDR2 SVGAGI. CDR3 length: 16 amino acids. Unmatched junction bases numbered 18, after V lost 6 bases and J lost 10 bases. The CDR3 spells CASSRSGQAITYEQFF. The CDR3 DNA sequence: TGTGCCAGCAGCCGATCCGGACAGGCGATCACCTACGAGCAGTTCTTC.

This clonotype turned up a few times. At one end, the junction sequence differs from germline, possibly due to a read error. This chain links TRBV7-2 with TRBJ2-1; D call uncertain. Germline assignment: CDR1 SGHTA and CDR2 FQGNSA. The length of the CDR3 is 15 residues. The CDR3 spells CASSIAFSSYNEQFF. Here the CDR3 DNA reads TGTGCCAGCAGCATAGCTTTCTCCTCCTACAATGAGCAGTTCTTC.

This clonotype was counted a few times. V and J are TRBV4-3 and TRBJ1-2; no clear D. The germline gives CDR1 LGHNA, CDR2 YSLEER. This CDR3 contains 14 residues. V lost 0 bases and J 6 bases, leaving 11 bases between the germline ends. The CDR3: CASSQDWGGDGYTF. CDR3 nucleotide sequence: TGCGCCAGCAGCCAAGATTGGGGAGGTGATGGCTACACCTTC.

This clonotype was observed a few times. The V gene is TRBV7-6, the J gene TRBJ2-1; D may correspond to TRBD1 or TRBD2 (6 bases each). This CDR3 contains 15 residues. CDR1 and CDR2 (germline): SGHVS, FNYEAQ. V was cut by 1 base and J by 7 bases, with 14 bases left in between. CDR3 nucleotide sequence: TGTGCCAGCAGCTTAGGTCGAGGGGGGATAAATGAGCAGTTCTTC. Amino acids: CASSLGRGGINEQFF.

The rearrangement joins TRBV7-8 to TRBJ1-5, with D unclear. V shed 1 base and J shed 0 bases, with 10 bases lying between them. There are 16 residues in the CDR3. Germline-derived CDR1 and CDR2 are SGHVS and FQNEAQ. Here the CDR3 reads CASSLERSYSNQPQHF. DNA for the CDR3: TGTGCCAGCAGCTTAGAGAGGAGTTATAGCAATCAGCCCCAGCATTTT.

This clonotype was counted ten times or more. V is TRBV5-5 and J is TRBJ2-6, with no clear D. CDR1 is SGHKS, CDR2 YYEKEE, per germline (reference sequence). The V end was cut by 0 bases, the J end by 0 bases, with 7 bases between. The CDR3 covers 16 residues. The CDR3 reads CASSLDLTSGANVLTF. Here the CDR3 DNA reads TGTGCCAGCAGCTTGGACCTGACCTCTGGGGCCAACGTCCTGACTTTC.

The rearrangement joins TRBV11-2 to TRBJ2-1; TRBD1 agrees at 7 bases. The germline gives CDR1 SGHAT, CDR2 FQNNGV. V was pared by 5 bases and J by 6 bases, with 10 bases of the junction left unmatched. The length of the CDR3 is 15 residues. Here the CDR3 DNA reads TGTGCCAGCAGCCGTGATTTAGGGGGCCGCAATGAGCAGTTCTTC. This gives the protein CASSRDLGGRNEQFF.

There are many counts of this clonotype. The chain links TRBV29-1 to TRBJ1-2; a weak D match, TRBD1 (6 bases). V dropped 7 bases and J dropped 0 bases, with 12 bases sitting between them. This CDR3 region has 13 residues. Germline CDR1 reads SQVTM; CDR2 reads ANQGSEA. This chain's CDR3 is CSARTEANYGYTF. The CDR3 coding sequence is TGCAGCGCTCGGACAGAAGCTAACTATGGCTACACCTTC.

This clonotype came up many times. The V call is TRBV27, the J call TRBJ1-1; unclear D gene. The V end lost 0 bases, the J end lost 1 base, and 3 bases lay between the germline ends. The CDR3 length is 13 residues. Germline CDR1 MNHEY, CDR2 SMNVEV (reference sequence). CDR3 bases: TGTGCCAGCAGTTTATCTGCGAACACTGAAGCTTTCTTT. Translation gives CASSLSANTEAFF.

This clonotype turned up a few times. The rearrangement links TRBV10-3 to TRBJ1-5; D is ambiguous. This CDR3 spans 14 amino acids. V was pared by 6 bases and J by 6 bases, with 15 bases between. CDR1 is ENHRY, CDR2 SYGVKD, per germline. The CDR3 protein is CAISEAFTVQPQHF. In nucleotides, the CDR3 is TGTGCCATCAGCGAGGCGTTTACAGTTCAGCCCCAGCATTTT.